This T cell receptor beta chain was sequenced for a study of T cell responses to AZD1222 COVID-19 vaccine. Findings and caveats of the study: The study identified only 6 or 7 AZD1222 recipients as seropositive at baseline. Close to half of all spike-specific TCRs reportedly target regions of the variants that are unmutated.

Data came from immunoSEQ multiplex PCR; TCRdb stores just in-frame clones and leaves some out. The data hold fewer than 150,000 clones, with 70% to 90% observed a single time. The germline V gene encodes CDR1 SGHRS and CDR2 YFSETQ. The CDR3 loop spans 19 amino acids. With V trimmed by 1 base and J by 0 bases, 12 bases remained unmatched. Details on this clone: Its specificity is not known.

Source: peripheral blood, taken on day 0 of AZD1222 vaccination. The source of this sequence is an adult in good health. This chain connects TRBV5-1 to TRBJ2-1; TRBD2 matches at 8 bases. The CDR3 here is CASSLRGLVGGSSYNEQFF. CDR3 in DNA: TGCGCCAGCAGCTTGAGGGGACTAGTTGGGGGGAGCTCCTACAATGAGCAGTTCTTC. The variable domain in full, completed from reference TRBV5-1 and TRBJ2-1, reads KAGVTQTPRYLIKTRGQQVTLSCSPISGHRSVSWYQQTPGQGLQFLFEYFSETQRNKGNFPGRFSGRQFSNSRSEMNVSTLELGDSALYLCASSLRGLVGGSSYNEQFFGPGTRLTVL.